This section outlines one TCR beta chain sequence together with its context. TCRdb keeps only in-frame clones here, not all; method: immunoSEQ multiplex PCR. This table holds over 20,000 clones, roughly three quarters found once. These data come from a study of OX40 agonist ivuxolimab in advanced cancers. The CDR3 runs to 13 residues. Deletions cut 6 bases from V and 3 bases from J, with 12 bases between. Germline V CDR1 and CDR2: SNHLY, FYNNEI. The chain has TRBV2 and TRBJ2-7, with D possibly TRBD2 on 6 matching bases. Material: CD4+ or CD8+ T cells sorted from blood, obtained in a trial of the OX40 agonist ivuxolimab. This receptor was identified in an adult with an advanced solid tumor such as melanoma, head and neck, liver or kidney cancer. This chain's CDR3 is CASRYLSGYEQYF. DNA of the CDR3: TGTGCCAGCAGATATCTTAGCGGCTACGAGCAGTACTTC.